This T cell receptor beta chain was sequenced in a study of blood T cells in healthy people across ages. Overall study findings and caveats: Researchers judged that diversity estimates from one million T cells fell short of true values.

The junction had 8 bases not matched to a gene; V was cut back by 2 bases and J by 7 bases. Germline V lookup: CDR1 SNHLY, CDR2 FYNNEI. The CDR3 contains 16 residues. A second 7 to 11 cycle PCR used barcoded and J-beta primers. TCRdb used MiXCR to reprocess the 5' RACE reads, holding one entry per CDR3 protein. The sample shows 450,000 to 600,000 distinct CDR3 sequences, roughly a quarter of them seen only once. RNA extraction gave at least 5.5 micrograms of total RNA per sample. This clonotype was observed a handful of times. Its target is unknown. These data were also reused for a study on T cells of mothers and their children.

This receptor was obtained from a boy aged 2 to 10 in good health. The rearrangement uses TRBV2 and TRBJ2-2, with 9 bases aligning to TRBD2. Sequenced input: blood. The CDR3 here is CASSERGSGRIGELFF. DNA of the CDR3: TGTGCCAGCAGTGAACGGGGTAGCGGGAGAATCGGGGAGCTGTTTTTT.